The sequence of this T cell receptor beta chain was determined in a study of blood T cells in healthy people across ages (dated by TCRdb to about 2015). Looking at the study overall: In model experiments, template switching captured about one uniquely barcoded TCR beta cDNA molecule for every two T cells. The study measured age-related changes in TCR beta repertoire diversity using deep sequencing normalized with unique cDNA molecular identifiers. Four age groups were formed from the donors: young (average about 16 years), middle-aged (around 39), aged (about 62) and long-lived (more than 75). To avoid experimental bias, donors of different ages were randomly spread across the sequencing lanes. The study analyzed two additional independent replicas of 1 million unique cDNA reads from the same blood draw for two donors, one aged 18 to 30 and one aged 80 or older.

General findings and caveats noted by the study authors: Conclusive comparison of naive and antigen-experienced compartments was prevented by the profiling of bulk unsorted PBMCs. Estimates of total diversity based on one million sequenced T cells were regarded as lower bounds and as underestimates. Because donor CMV infection status was unknown, age-related changes in expanded clonotypes were potentially confounded. The percentage of naive T cells measured by flow cytometry correlated strongly with observed TCR beta diversity. The long-lived group showed more naive CD4+ T cells, fewer expanded clones and increased TCR diversity than the aged group, suggesting age selection. As age increased, observed TCR beta diversity per million T cells dropped in a roughly linear way, and a significant reduction was already evident by age 40.

The roughly 42 donors, aged about 6 to 90 years, were systemically healthy Caucasian individuals from Russia. Each donor gave ten milliliters of peripheral blood, collected into EDTA-treated Vacutainer tubes. Ficoll-Paque density-gradient centrifugation was used to isolate PBMCs, with at least 6.5 million per sample. Total RNA, at least 6 micrograms per sample, was extracted from PBMCs with Trizol reagent. For every donor, an aliquot of PBMCs went through flow cytometry to measure the percentages of naive CD45RAhigh/CD27high T cells. Library method: 5' RACE. TCRdb names Illumina HiSeq 2500 as the instrument used. The second PCR ran for roughly 7 to 12 cycles and used a J-beta primer mix along with a sample-barcoded 5' primer. A template-switch 5' adaptor carrying 12 random nucleotides introduced a unique molecular identifier onto each TCR beta cDNA molecule. At least 2.5 million CDR3-containing paired-end reads were obtained from each sample. The Mint cDNA synthesis kit, primed by a TRBC-specific oligonucleotide, was used to synthesize first-strand cDNA from all RNA. Following uracil-DNA glycosylase treatment, all cDNA underwent a first 18-cycle PCR with the universal primers M1SS and BC2_uni_R. Per the original workflow: Each sample was normalized by randomly selecting 1 million high-quality reads, each carrying a distinct molecular identifier. Reads sharing molecular identifiers were discarded rather than binned into consensus sequences. CDR3 identification, clonotype clustering and error correction used MiTCR with a Q25 quality threshold and the strictest error-elimination algorithm. A nonparametric unseen species model with Euler transformation was used to estimate a lower bound on total TCR beta diversity. Using fastp at Q25 and MiXCR, TCRdb reprocessed the public reads and kept productive beta chains. Merged by CDR3 protein, the rows form single entries marked with the most common genes and DNA. The V and J calls shown here were made by TCRdb, not taken from the authors' results. This sample is represented by 850,000 to 1,100,000 distinct CDR3 sequences; around two fifths of them were singletons. The ten most abundant clones make up 13% of the sample.

A note on this clonotype: It has no known antigen specificity. No clone much larger than this one lies a single base away; base qualities are absent.

The TCR was taken from a man aged 18 to 29 in good health. The material sequenced was blood.

The bases are TGTGCCAGCACCAATCCTGCCCTCCCGTACCATACGCAGTATTTT. Translation gives CASTNPALPYHTQYF. The chain uses TRBV2 and TRBJ2-3, with no confident D gene call. The CDR3 spans 15 residues, from the cysteine through the phenylalanine. The only DNA kept is the CDR3, 45 bases in frame from the first base. The germline V gene encodes CDR1 SNHLY and CDR2 FYNNEI. A distance of 21 bases separates the germline ends of V and J, which lose 7 bases and 7 bases respectively.